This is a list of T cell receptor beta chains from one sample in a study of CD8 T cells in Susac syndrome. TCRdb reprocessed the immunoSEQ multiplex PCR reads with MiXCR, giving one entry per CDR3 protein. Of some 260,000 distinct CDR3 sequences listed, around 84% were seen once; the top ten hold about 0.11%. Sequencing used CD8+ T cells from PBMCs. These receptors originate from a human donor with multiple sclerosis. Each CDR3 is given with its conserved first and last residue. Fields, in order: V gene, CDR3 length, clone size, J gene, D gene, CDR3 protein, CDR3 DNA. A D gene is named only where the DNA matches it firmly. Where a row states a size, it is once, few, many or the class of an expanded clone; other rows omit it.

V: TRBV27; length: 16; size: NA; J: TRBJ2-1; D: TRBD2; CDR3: CASSLSTSGRGNEQFF; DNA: TGTGCCAGCAGTTTATCCACTAGCGGACGGGGCAATGAGCAGTTCTTC
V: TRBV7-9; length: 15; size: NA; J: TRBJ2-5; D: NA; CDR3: CASSPLQGLVETQYF; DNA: TGTGCCAGCAGCCCACTACAGGGCTTGGTTGAGACCCAGTACTTC
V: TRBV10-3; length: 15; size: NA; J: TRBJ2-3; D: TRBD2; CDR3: CAINSLAGLTDTQYF; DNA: TGTGCCATCAATTCCTTAGCGGGACTCACAGATACGCAGTATTTT
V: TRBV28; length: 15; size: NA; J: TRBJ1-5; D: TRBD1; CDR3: CASSRQGGSNQPQHF; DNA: TGTGCCAGCAGTAGACAGGGGGGAAGCAATCAGCCCCAGCATTTT
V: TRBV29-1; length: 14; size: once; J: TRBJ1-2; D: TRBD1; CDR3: CSVALDRGLSGYTF; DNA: TGCAGCGTGGCATTGGACAGGGGACTTAGCGGCTACACCTTC
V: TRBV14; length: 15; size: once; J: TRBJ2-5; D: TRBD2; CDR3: CASSQVAGGRNTQYF; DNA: TGTGCCAGCAGCCAAGTCGCGGGAGGGCGGAACACCCAGTACTTC
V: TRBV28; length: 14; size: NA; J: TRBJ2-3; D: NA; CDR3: CASSLSSLGDTQYF; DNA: TGTGCCAGCAGTTTATCCTCCCTGGGGGATACGCAGTATTTT
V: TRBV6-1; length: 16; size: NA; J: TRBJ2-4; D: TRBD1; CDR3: CASSPGTGFGKNIQYF; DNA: TGTGCCAGCAGCCCCGGGACAGGGTTTGGCAAAAACATTCAGTACTTC
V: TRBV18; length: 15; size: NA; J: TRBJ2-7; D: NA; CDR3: CASSPKIAETYEQYF; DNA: TGTGCCAGCTCACCAAAAATAGCGGAGACCTACGAGCAGTACTTC
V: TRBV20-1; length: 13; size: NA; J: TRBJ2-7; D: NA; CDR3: CSAKRAASYEQYF; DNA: TGCAGTGCGAAGCGGGCCGCTTCCTACGAGCAGTACTTC
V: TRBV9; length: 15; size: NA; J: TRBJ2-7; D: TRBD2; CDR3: CASSVVEAGLDEQYF; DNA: TGTGCCAGCAGCGTAGTGGAAGCGGGACTCGACGAGCAGTACTTC
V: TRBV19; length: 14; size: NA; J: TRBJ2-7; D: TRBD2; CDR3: CASTHSGNTYEQYF; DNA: TGTGCCAGTACCCATAGCGGGAACACCTACGAGCAGTACTTC
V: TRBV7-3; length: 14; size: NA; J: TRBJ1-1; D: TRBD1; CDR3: CASRPGGRNTEAFF; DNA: TGTGCCAGCAGGCCAGGGGGCAGAAACACTGAAGCTTTCTTT
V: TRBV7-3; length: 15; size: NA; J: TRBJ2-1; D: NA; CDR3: CASSLSQGIYNEQFF; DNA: TGTGCCAGCAGCTTATCGCAGGGGATCTACAATGAGCAGTTCTTC
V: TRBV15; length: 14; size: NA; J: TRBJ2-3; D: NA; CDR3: CATIRGREGDTQYF; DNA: TGTGCCACCATTAGGGGAAGAGAGGGAGATACGCAGTATTTT
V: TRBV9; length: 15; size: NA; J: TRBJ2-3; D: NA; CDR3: CASSEGGGTSDTQYF; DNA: TGTGCCAGCAGCGAGGGTGGAGGCACCTCGGATACGCAGTATTTT
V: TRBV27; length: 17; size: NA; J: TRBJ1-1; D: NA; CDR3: CASSLTLTTPLNTEAFF; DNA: TGTGCCAGCAGTTTAACTCTAACAACCCCGTTGAACACTGAAGCTTTCTTT
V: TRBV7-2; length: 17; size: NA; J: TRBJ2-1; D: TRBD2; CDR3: CASSFAPPAGVGNEQFF; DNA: TGTGCCAGCAGCTTCGCCCCCCCAGCGGGAGTAGGGAATGAGCAGTTCTTC
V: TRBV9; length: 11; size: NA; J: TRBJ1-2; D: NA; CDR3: CASSVGGGYTF; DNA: TGTGCCAGCAGCGTAGGAGGAGGCTACACCTTC
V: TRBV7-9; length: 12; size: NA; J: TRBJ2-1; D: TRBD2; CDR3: CASSSTSEAQFF; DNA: TGTGCCAGCAGCTCGACTAGCGAAGCGCAGTTCTTC
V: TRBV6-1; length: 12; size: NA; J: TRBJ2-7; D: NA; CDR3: CASQEGPYEQYF; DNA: TGTGCCAGCCAGGAGGGCCCCTACGAGCAGTACTTC
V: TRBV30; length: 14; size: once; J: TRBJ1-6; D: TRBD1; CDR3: CAWRRGQGNSPLHF; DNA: TGTGCCTGGAGAAGGGGACAGGGAAACTCACCCCTCCACTTT